One sample yielded the 13 T cell receptor beta chains listed below, sequenced in a study of blood T cell repertoires in COVID-19. Clones were sequenced by immunoSEQ multiplex PCR, and TCRdb holds only the in-frame ones, with some missing. In the table there are 210,000 or so clones, approximately 80% of which are singletons. The sample was peripheral blood. Every receptor here comes from a woman aged 80 or over with COVID-19, enrolled during active disease.

This chain links TRBV7-3 with TRBJ2-3; maybe TRBD1 (5 bases). The germline V gene encodes CDR1 SGHTA and CDR2 FQGTGA. Trimming stripped 1 base from V and 3 bases from J, with 8 bases between. The CDR3 sequence is 14 residues long. CDR3: CASSLNAGTDTQYF. DNA for the CDR3: TGTGCCAGCAGCTTAAACGCAGGGACAGATACGCAGTATTTT.

This chain joins TRBV5-1 and TRBJ2-5, with 8 bases matching TRBD1. The CDR3 has 14 amino acids. V lost 3 bases to trimming and J lost 5 bases; unmatched junction nucleotides: 6. The V gene's germline CDR1 is SGHRS and CDR2 YFSETQ. The CDR3 nucleotides are TGCGCCAGCAGCTCTCAGGGGGCGCGGGAGACCCAGTACTTC. Amino acid sequence: CASSSQGARETQYF.

The chain is built from TRBV19 and TRBJ2-1; 11 bases line up with TRBD2. There are 15 residues in the CDR3. The germline gives CDR1 LNHDA, CDR2 SQIVND (reference sequence). The ends lost 6 bases at V and 4 bases at J; junction bases unmatched: 5. CDR3 sequence: CASRLAGGPYNEQFF. CDR3 coding DNA: TGTGCCAGTAGGCTAGCGGGAGGCCCTTACAATGAGCAGTTCTTC. Filled out from reference TRBV19 and TRBJ2-1, the complete variable domain reads DGGITQSPKYLFRKEGQNVTLSCEQNLNHDAMYWYRQDPGQGLRLIYYSQIVNDFQKGDIAEGYSVSREKKESFPLTVTSAQKNPTAFYLCASRLAGGPYNEQFFGPGTRLTVL.

This chain joins TRBV15 and TRBJ2-3, with D uncertain. This CDR3 region has 12 residues. Germline values: CDR1 LNHNV, CDR2 YYDKDF (reference sequence). Trimming removed 0 bases from V and 9 bases from J, with 7 bases in between. DNA for the CDR3: TGTGCCACCAGCAGAGATCAGGCAACGCAGTATTTT. It is translated as CATSRDQATQYF.

The genes are TRBV19 and TRBJ2-7; D is possibly TRBD1 (5 bases). The V end lost 3 bases, the J end lost 0 bases, and 9 bases lay between the germline ends. Germline CDR1 LNHDA, CDR2 SQIVND (reference sequence). The CDR3 is 14 residues long. In DNA, the CDR3 is TGTGCCAGTAGTATGCAACAGGACTCCTACGAGCAGTACTTC. It is translated as CASSMQQDSYEQYF.

V usage is TRBV27 and J usage is TRBJ2-1; D is uncertain. V shed 2 bases and J shed 5 bases, with 13 bases lying between them. The length of the CDR3 is 15 residues. Germline CDR1 is MNHEY and CDR2 is SMNVEV (reference sequence). The CDR3, as DNA: TGTGCCAGCAGTTTAGAGTCCCGCCCACACAATGAGCAGTTCTTC. Translated: CASSLESRPHNEQFF.

The chain is built from TRBV5-1 and TRBJ2-1; tentative D call: TRBD2 (6 bases). The CDR3 extends over 14 amino acids. Germline V gene sequence: CDR1 SGHRS, CDR2 YFSETQ. V lost 9 bases and J 0 bases, leaving 13 bases between the germline ends. The CDR3 is CATASESSYNEQFF. The DNA of the CDR3 is TGCGCCACCGCTAGCGAGAGCTCCTACAATGAGCAGTTCTTC.

This chain links TRBV9 with TRBJ2-5, with D possibly TRBD1 on 5 matching bases. The germline V gene encodes CDR1 SGDLS and CDR2 YYNGEE. The CDR3 is made up of 16 amino acids. CDR3 protein: CTLGQQILKYQETQYF. In nucleotides, the CDR3 is TGTACTTTGGGGCAGCAGATTCTCAAGTACCAAGAGACCCAGTACTTC. Based on the CDR3 plus reference TRBV9 and TRBJ2-5, the full variable domain is DSGVTQTPKHLITATGQRVTLRCSPRSGDLSVYWYQQSLDQGLQFLIQYYNGEERAKGNILERFSAQQFPDLHSELNLSSLELGDSALYFCTLGQQILKYQETQYFGPGTRLLVL.

J is TRBJ1-2 and V is TRBV28; 8 bases are shared with TRBD1. Trimming took 7 bases from V and 8 from J; bases not matched to a gene: 9. There are 13 residues in the CDR3. Germline CDR1 is MDHEN and CDR2 is SYDVKM. CDR3 sequence reads: CASISGQGGGYTF. CDR3 sequence (DNA): TGTGCCAGCATTAGCGGACAGGGAGGGGGCTACACCTTC.

This sequence joins TRBV12-3 or TRBV12-4 and TRBJ1-2; D ambiguous. V shed 4 bases and J shed 8 bases, with 8 bases lying between them. CDR3 length equals 11 residues. In DNA, the CDR3 is TGTGCCAGCAGTTACAGACGAGGCTACACCTTC. It encodes CASSYRRGYTF.

The chain joins TRBV28 to TRBJ1-5, with TRBD1 as a possible D gene (6 bases). Germline CDR1 reads MDHEN; CDR2 reads SYDVKM. V lost 7 bases and J lost 3, with 16 bases in between. The CDR3 is made up of 15 amino acids. The CDR3 region is CASTSPQGHNQPQHF. The DNA for the CDR3 is TGTGCCAGCACCTCCCCCCAGGGACACAATCAGCCCCAGCATTTT.

This chain uses TRBV4-2 with TRBJ2-5, with a weak D call TRBD2 (6 bases). Germline CDR1 is LGHNA and CDR2 is YNFKEQ. The CDR3 is 16 residues long. V shed 5 bases and J shed 2 bases, with 18 bases lying between them. The CDR3 protein is CASSGGAGTAQETQYF. Written as DNA, the CDR3 is TGTGCCAGCAGCGGGGGAGCCGGGACTGCACAAGAGACCCAGTACTTC.

V is TRBV9 and J is TRBJ1-4; TRBD1 matches 7 bases. CDR1 SGDLS and CDR2 YYNGEE come from the germline V gene. V gave up 4 bases and J gave up 8 bases; unmatched junction bases: 14. CDR3 length: 16 residues. The CDR3 coding sequence is TGTGCCAGCAGCCCCTTGCGTTCCAGGGGGACGGAAAAACTGTTTTTT. This codes for CASSPLRSRGTEKLFF.